This T cell receptor beta chain was sequenced for a study of blood T cell repertoires in COVID-19. The wider study: Sites across the United States, Italy and Spain contributed samples from acute and convalescent COVID-19. PBMCs, B-cell-depleted T cells, or T cells were the source of the cDNA or gDNA that made up the material.

Sequencing used immunoSEQ multiplex PCR; TCRdb keeps in-frame clones, though not all of them. The profile covers 260,000 or so clones, with about 91% appearing a single time and roughly 1.2% taken by the ten largest. This clone was counted a few times. V was pared by 4 bases and J by 0 bases, with 13 bases between. This CDR3 contains 16 residues. Germline loops: CDR1 SGHRS, CDR2 YFSETQ. The study drew participants aged about 18 to 89 years from 20 to 30 US areas. This sequence was found in a woman between 40 and 55 years old with acute COVID-19. The genes are TRBV5-1 and TRBJ2-2, with D maybe TRBD2 (6 bases). The sample taken for sequencing was PBMCs or T cells enriched from blood (not recorded which). CDR3 in amino acids: CASSGGTSPNTGELFF. In DNA form, the CDR3 reads TGCGCCAGCAGCGGGGGGACTTCTCCGAACACCGGGGAGCTGTTTTTT.